The 11 T cell receptor beta chains below were found in one sample sequenced in a study of T cells in Graves' hyperthyroidism and ophthalmopathy. The TCR beta CDR3 regions underwent amplification using RNA transcripts as the source. An initial round of RT-PCR targeting the TCR CDR3 relied on the HTBI primer set. Each CDR3 protein gets one entry after TCRdb re-called the multiplex PCR reads with MiXCR. The sample shows 380,000 or so distinct CDR3 sequences, approximately 13% of them seen only once. Sequencing was done on a sample of blood. Receptor source: a man aged 25 to 45 with Graves' hyperthyroidism that later progressed to Graves' ophthalmopathy.

There are many counts of this clonotype. The rearrangement uses TRBV2 and TRBJ2-5, with a possible D match to TRBD1 (6 bases). Trimming pared 11 bases from V and 6 bases from J, leaving 19 bases between. CDR3 length: 13 residues. Germline loops: CDR1 SNHLY, CDR2 FYNNEI. The DNA of the CDR3 is TGTGCCGGAAGCACCGGGACACGAAAGACCCAGTACTTC. It yields the protein CAGSTGTRKTQYF. The full variable domain, completed using reference TRBV2 and TRBJ2-5, is EPEVTQTPSHQVTQMGQEVILRCVPISNHLYFYWYRQILGQKVEFLVSFYNNEISEKSEIFDDQFSVERPDGSNFTLKIRSTKLEDSAMYFCAGSTGTRKTQYFGPGTRLLVL.

This clonotype has at least ten counts. The chain carries TRBV28 and TRBJ2-5, with D possibly called TRBD1 or TRBD2 (5 bases each). CDR3 length: 15 amino acids. Trimming removed 5 bases at V and 5 bases at J, with 18 bases between. CDR1 MDHEN and CDR2 SYDVKM come from the germline V gene. Here the CDR3 DNA reads TGTGCCAGCAGTCCCCACCGGGGCCTGGGGGAGACCCAGTACTTC. This encodes CASSPHRGLGETQYF.

This clonotype is a singleton in its sample. This sequence joins TRBV4-1 and TRBJ2-1; D is ambiguous. Germline assignment: CDR1 MGHRA and CDR2 YSYEKL. The CDR3 has 20 amino acids. V was clipped by 1 base and J by 0 bases, with 22 bases between them. Here the CDR3 reads CASSQVQTPHGPGSYNEQFF. The CDR3 bases are TGCGCCAGCAGCCAAGTGCAGACTCCCCATGGGCCAGGCTCCTACAATGAGCAGTTCTTC.

This chain links TRBV15 with TRBJ2-7, with 9 positions matching TRBD1. The CDR3 extends over 15 amino acids. V was clipped by 1 base and J by 6 bases; unmatched bases: 7. The V gene's germline CDR1 is LNHNV and CDR2 YYDKDF (reference sequence). The CDR3 loop is CATSRGDRAKAEQYF. The CDR3 nucleotides read TGTGCCACCAGCAGAGGGGACAGGGCTAAAGCCGAGCAGTACTTC.

This chain links TRBV6-1 with TRBJ2-6, with TRBD2 as a possible D gene (5 bases). V gave up 5 bases and J gave up 0 bases, with 8 bases separating them. Germline V gene sequence: CDR1 MNHNS, CDR2 SASEGT. This CDR3 is built from 15 residues. CDR3 nucleotides: TGTGCCAGCAGTTTCGGGGTCTCTGGGGCCAACGTCCTGACTTTC. Its translation: CASSFGVSGANVLTF.

This clonotype was found many times. The rearrangement uses TRBV3-1 and TRBJ2-7; D is ambiguous. CDR1 LGHDT and CDR2 YNNKEL come from the germline V gene (reference sequence). Trimming took 1 base from V and 5 from J, leaving 15 bases between them. The length of the CDR3 is 15 residues. CDR3 region: CASSQARAGSNEQYF. The CDR3 DNA is TGTGCCAGCAGCCAAGCTCGCGCAGGCTCGAACGAGCAGTACTTC.

In this sample, this clonotype turned up many times. The chain joins TRBV20-1 to TRBJ2-3, with D possibly matching TRBD2 (6 bases). The germline gives CDR1 DFQATT, CDR2 SNEGSKA (reference sequence). This CDR3 comprises 14 residues. Trimming left V 5 bases short and J 2 bases short, with 14 bases between. In DNA, the CDR3 is TGCAGTGCTCCCGGGGACTTACACACAGATACGCAGTATTTT. This translates into CSAPGDLHTDTQYF.

Comment on this clonotype: The junction does not match germline at one end; this may be a read error. J is TRBJ2-7 and V is TRBV7-9; D call uncertain. The CDR3 is made up of 13 amino acids. CDR1 and CDR2 from the germline V gene are SEHNR and FQNEAQ (reference sequence). CDR3 amino acids: CASSLGGYYKQYF. Here the CDR3 DNA reads TGTGCCAGCAGCTTAGGCGGATACTACAAGCAGTACTTC. Using reference TRBV7-9 and TRBJ2-7 for the parts outside the CDR3, the full variable domain is DTGVSQNPRHKITKRGQNVTFRCDPISEHNRLYWYRQTLGQGPEFLTYFQNEAQLEKSRLLSDRFSAERPKGSFSTLEIQRTEQGDSAMYLCASSLGGYYKQYFGPGTRLTVT.

The chain is built from TRBV20-1 and TRBJ1-6; D is unclear. CDR1 and CDR2 (germline): DFQATT, SNEGSKA (reference sequence). The CDR3 runs 11 residues. Trimming pared 5 bases from V and 8 bases from J, leaving 7 bases between. As DNA, the CDR3 is TGCAGTGCTCCCGGCTATTCACCCCTCCACTTT. Residues: CSAPGYSPLHF.

This clonotype was counted many times. CDR3 sequence: CASRKGLAGGIDTQYF. CDR3 nucleotide sequence: TGTGCCAGCAGAAAGGGACTAGCGGGGGGAATTGATACGCAGTATTTT. The chain combines TRBV6-1 with TRBJ2-3; 15 nucleotides agree with TRBD2. The CDR3 covers 16 residues. V lost 6 bases, J lost 6 bases, and 7 bases stayed unmatched. CDR1 is MNHNS and CDR2 is SASEGT in the germline V gene.

Only a few counts were recorded for this clonotype. The chain joins TRBV27 to TRBJ2-1; 8 bases align to TRBD1. The CDR3 loop spans 16 amino acids. Germline CDR1 is MNHEY and CDR2 is SMNVEV (reference sequence). V lost 1 base to trimming and J lost 9 bases; unmatched junction nucleotides: 11. The CDR3 nucleotides are TGTGCCAGCAGTTTATACCCCCAGGGGGCTTTTGGTGAGCAGTTCTTC. Encoded protein: CASSLYPQGAFGEQFF.